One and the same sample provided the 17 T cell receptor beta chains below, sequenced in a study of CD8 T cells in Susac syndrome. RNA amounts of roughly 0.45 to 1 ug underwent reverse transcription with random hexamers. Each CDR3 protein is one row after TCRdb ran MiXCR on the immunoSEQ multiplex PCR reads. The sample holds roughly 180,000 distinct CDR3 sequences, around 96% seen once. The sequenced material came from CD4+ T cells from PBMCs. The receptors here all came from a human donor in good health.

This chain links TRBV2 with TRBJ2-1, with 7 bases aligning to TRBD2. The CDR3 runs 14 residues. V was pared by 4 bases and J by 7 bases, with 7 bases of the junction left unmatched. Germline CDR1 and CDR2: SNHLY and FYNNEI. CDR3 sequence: CASSVGLVSNEQFF. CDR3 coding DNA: TGTGCCAGCAGTGTAGGACTAGTAAGTAATGAGCAGTTCTTC.

The CDR3 region has the DNA TGTGCCAGCAGCCAGGGGGACAGCCAAGAGACCCAGTACTTC. Amino acids: CASSQGDSQETQYF. The V and J genes are TRBV3-1 and TRBJ2-5; TRBD1 aligns across 7 bases. This CDR3 has 14 amino acids. CDR1 and CDR2 (germline): LGHDT, YNNKEL (reference sequence). Losses at the gene ends were 3 bases for V and 1 base for J; bases not matched to a gene: 2.

The DNA of the CDR3 is TGTGCCAGCAGTTTATCGACTTCACCTTCCTATGGCTACACCTTC. It codes for CASSLSTSPSYGYTF. The genes are TRBV28 and TRBJ1-2; D is unresolved. Trimming shortened V by 1 base and J by 4 bases, and 13 bases separated the two germline ends. This CDR3 contains 15 residues. Per the germline V gene, CDR1 is MDHEN and CDR2 is SYDVKM.

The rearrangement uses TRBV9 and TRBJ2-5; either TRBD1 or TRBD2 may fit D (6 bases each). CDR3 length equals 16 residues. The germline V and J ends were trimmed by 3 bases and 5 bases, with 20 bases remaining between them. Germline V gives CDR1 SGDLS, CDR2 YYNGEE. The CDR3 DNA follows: TGTGCCAGCAGCGCAGCCCCTAGGGGGGAATACGAGACCCAGTACTTC. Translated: CASSAAPRGEYETQYF.

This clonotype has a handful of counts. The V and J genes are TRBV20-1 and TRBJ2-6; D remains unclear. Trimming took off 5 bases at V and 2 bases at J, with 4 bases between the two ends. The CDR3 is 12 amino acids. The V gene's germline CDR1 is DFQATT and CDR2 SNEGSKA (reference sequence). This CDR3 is CSADPGANVLTF. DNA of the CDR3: TGCAGTGCTGACCCTGGGGCCAACGTCCTGACTTTC.

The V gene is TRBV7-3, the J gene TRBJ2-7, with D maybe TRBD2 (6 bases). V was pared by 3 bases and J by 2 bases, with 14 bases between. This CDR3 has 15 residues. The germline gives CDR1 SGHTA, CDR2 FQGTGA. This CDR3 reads CASSLDSAGPYEQYF. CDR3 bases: TGTGCCAGCAGCTTGGATTCGGCGGGACCCTACGAGCAGTACTTC.

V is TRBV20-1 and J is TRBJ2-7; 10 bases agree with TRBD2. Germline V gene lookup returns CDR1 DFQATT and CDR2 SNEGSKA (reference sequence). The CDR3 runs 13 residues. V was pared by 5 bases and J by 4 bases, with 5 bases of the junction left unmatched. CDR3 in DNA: TGCAGTGCTCCAAGCGGGAGGGCTTACGAGCAGTACTTC. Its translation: CSAPSGRAYEQYF.

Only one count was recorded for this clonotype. The CDR3 coding sequence is TGTGCCAGCAGTTACTCGGCCTCGAGCAATCAGCCCCAGCATTTT. As protein: CASSYSASSNQPQHF. This chain joins TRBV6-6 and TRBJ1-5; D is uncertain. The CDR3 covers 15 residues. Germline CDR1 and CDR2: MNHNY and SVGAGI (reference sequence). Deletions cut 0 bases from V and 1 base from J, with 7 bases between.

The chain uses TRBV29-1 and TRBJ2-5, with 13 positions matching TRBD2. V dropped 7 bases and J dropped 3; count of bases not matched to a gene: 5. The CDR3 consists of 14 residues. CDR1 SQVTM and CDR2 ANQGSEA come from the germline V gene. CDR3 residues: CSAGGLAGEETQYF. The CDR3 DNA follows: TGCAGCGCCGGAGGACTAGCGGGAGAAGAGACCCAGTACTTC.

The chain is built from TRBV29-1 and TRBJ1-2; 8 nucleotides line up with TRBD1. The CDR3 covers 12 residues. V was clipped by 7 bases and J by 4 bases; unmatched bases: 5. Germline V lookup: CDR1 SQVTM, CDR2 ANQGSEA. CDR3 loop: CSARTGSYGYTF. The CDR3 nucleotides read TGCAGCGCCCGGACAGGGTCCTATGGCTACACCTTC.

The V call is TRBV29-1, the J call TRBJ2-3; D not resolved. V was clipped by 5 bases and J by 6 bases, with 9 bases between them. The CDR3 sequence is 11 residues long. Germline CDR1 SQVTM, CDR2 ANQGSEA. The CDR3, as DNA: TGCAGCGTTCTAGTGGGTGATACGCAGTATTTT. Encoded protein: CSVLVGDTQYF.

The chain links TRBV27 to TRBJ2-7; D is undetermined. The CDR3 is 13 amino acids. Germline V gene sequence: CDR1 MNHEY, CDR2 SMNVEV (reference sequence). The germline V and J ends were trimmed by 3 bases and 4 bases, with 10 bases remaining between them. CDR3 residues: CASSFRLGYEQYF. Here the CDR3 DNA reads TGTGCCAGCAGTTTCCGACTTGGGTACGAGCAGTACTTC.

The DNA for the CDR3 is TGTGCCAGCAGCTCGACTAGCGGGACGAACACCGGGGAGCTGTTTTTT. Amino acid sequence: CASSSTSGTNTGELFF. The chain links TRBV12-3 or TRBV12-4 to TRBJ2-2, with 11 nucleotides matching TRBD2. Trimming removed 6 bases from V and 0 bases from J; junction bases left unmatched: 3. The CDR3 has 16 residues.

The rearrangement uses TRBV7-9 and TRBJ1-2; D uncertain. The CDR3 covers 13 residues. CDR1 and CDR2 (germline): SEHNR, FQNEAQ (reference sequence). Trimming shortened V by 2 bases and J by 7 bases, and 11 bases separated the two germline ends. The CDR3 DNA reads TGTGCCAGCAGCTTATTACTGGGAGTTGGCTACACCTTC. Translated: CASSLLLGVGYTF.

The CDR3 DNA reads as TGCAGTGCCCCTAGCGGGAGGGCCAGTACCGGGGAGCTGTTTTTT. It is translated as CSAPSGRASTGELFF. The genes are TRBV20-1 and TRBJ2-2, with 12 bases lining up with TRBD2. The ends lost 6 bases at V and 5 bases at J; junction bases unmatched: 7. CDR3 length: 15 amino acids. Germline lookup yields CDR1 DFQATT and CDR2 SNEGSKA (reference sequence).

The CDR3, as DNA: TGTGCCAGCAGATCGTCTGAAAAACTGTTTTTT. Amino acids: CASRSSEKLFF. J is TRBJ1-4 and V is TRBV28, with D uncertain. CDR3 length: 11 amino acids. The germline CDR1 and CDR2 sequences are MDHEN and SYDVKM. V lost 6 bases and J 7 bases, leaving 6 bases between the germline ends.

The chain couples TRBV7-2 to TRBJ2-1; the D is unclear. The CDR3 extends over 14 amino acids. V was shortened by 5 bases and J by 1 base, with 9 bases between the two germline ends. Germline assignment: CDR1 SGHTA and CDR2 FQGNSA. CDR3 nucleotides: TGTGCCAGCAGCGTGGACGGTTCCTACAATGAGCAGTTCTTC. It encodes CASSVDGSYNEQFF.